This T cell receptor beta chain was obtained from a study of Graves' ophthalmopathy and Graves' hyperthyroidism. General study findings and limits: The study's model predicted ophthalmopathy progression at over 55% sensitivity and 72% to 75% specificity. Sensitivity reached more than 85% and specificity 81.08% for a 13-signature model separating ophthalmopathy from stable hyperthyroidism.

The study amplified TCR beta CDR3 regions using RNA transcripts. Second-round multiplex PCR followed a first-round RT-PCR using HTBI primers. TCRdb processed the multiplex PCR reads anew with MiXCR; each CDR3 protein has one entry. This table has about 390,000 distinct CDR3 sequences, 15% appearing once. Hyperthyroidism in these 18- to 65-year-old patients was newly diagnosed, lasting under 2 months. This CDR3 has 13 amino acids. Germline CDR1 reads SEHNR; CDR2 reads FQNEAQ (reference sequence). The V gene lost 1 base and the J gene lost 5 bases, with 9 bases spanning the gap. This clonotype was found a few times. The antigen is not known.

The chain carries TRBV7-9 and TRBJ2-7, with D tentatively TRBD1 (6 bases). The sequence was obtained from a woman between 18 and 29 years old with stable Graves' hyperthyroidism. Sequenced: peripheral blood. The CDR3 spells CASSLDAGDEQYF. Here the CDR3 DNA reads TGTGCCAGCAGCTTAGATGCAGGGGACGAGCAGTACTTC.